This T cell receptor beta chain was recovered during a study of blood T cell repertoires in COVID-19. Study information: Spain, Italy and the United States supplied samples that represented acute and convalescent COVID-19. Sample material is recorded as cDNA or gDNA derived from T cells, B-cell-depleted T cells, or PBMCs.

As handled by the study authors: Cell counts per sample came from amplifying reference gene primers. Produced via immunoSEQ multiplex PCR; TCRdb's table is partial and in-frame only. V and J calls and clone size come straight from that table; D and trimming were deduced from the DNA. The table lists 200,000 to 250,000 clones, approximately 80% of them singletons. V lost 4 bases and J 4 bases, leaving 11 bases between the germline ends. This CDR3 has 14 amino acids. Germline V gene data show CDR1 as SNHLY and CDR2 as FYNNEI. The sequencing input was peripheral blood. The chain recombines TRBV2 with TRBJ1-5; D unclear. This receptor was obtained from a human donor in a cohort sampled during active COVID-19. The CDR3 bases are TGTGCCAGCAGTGGCGGGGAGGTAAATCAGCCCCAGCATTTT. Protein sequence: CASSGGEVNQPQHF.